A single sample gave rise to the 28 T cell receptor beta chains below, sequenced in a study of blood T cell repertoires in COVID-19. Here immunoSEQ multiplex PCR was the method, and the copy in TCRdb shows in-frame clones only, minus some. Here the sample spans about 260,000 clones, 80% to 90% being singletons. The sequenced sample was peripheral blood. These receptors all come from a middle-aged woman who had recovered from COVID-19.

As DNA, the CDR3 is TGCGCCAGCAGCGGAGGGATGGGGTACCAAGAGACCCAGTACTTC. Protein sequence: CASSGGMGYQETQYF. The J gene is TRBJ2-5, the V gene TRBV5-1, with D possibly matching TRBD2 (6 bases). This CDR3 has 15 residues. The V end was cut by 4 bases, the J end by 0 bases, with 13 bases between. CDR1 and CDR2 from the germline V gene are SGHRS and YFSETQ.

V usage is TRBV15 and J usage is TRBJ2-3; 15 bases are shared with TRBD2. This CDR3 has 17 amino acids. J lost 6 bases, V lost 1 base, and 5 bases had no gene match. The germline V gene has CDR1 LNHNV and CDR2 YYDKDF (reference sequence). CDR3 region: CATSRGGTSGGTDTQYF. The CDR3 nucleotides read TGTGCCACCAGCAGAGGCGGGACTAGCGGGGGGACGGATACGCAGTATTTT.

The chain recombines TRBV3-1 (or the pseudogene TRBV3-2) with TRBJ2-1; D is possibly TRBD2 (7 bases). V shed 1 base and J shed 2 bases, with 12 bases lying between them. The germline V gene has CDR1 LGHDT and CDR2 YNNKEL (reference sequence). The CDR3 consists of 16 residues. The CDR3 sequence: CASSQVGGRAYNEQFF. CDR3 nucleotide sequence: TGTGCCAGCAGCCAAGTCGGGGGGCGAGCCTACAATGAGCAGTTCTTC.

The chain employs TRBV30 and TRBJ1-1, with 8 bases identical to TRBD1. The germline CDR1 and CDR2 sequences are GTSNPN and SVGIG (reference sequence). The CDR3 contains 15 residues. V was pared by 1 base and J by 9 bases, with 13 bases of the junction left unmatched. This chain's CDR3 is CAWSAISGTGLQAFF. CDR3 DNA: TGTGCCTGGAGTGCCATCTCCGGGACAGGTCTCCAAGCTTTCTTT.

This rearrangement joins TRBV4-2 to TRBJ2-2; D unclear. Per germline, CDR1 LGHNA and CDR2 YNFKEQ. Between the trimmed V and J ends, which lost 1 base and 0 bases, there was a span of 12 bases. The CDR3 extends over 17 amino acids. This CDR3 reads CASSQGLAATNTGELFF. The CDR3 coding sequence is TGTGCCAGCAGCCAAGGACTGGCGGCCACGAACACCGGGGAGCTGTTTTTT.

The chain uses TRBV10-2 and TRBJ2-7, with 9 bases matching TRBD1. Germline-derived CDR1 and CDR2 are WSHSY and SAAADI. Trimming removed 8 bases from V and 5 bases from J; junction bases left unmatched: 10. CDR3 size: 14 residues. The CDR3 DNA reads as TGCGCCAGCCGGCCGGGACAGGGCGTACACGAGCAGTACTTC. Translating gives CASRPGQGVHEQYF.

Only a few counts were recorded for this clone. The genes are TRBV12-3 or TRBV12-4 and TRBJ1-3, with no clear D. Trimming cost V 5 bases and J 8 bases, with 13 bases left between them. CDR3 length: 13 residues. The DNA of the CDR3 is TGTGCCAGCAGTCCTACCGGCGGTTACACCATATATTTT. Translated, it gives CASSPTGGYTIYF.

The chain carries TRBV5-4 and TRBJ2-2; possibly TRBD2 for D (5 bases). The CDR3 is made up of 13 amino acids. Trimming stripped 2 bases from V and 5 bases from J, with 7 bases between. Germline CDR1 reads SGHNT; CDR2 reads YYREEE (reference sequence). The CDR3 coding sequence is TGTGCCAGCAGCTTTGGCGGGACCGGGGAGCTGTTTTTT. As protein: CASSFGGTGELFF.

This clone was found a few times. The CDR3 DNA is TGTGCCAGCAGCTTAGGGCAGGGGCGCACAGATACGCAGTATTTT. Translated, it gives CASSLGQGRTDTQYF. This chain uses TRBV7-6 with TRBJ2-3; a weak D match, TRBD1 (6 bases). The CDR3 totals 15 residues. V was pared by 1 base and J by 1 base, with 9 bases between. CDR1 and CDR2 (germline): SGHVS, FNYEAQ.

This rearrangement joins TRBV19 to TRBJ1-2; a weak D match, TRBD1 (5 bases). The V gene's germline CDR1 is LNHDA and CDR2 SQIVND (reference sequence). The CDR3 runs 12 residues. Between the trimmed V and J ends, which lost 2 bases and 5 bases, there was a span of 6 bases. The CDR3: CASSIRGYGYTF. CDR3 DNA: TGTGCCAGTAGTATAAGGGGATATGGCTACACCTTC.

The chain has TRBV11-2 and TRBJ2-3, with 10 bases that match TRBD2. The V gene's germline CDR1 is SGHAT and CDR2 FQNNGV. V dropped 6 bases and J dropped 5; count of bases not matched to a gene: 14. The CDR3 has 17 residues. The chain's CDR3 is CASRAGRSGGAIDTQYF. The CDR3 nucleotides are TGTGCCAGCAGGGCGGGTAGGAGCGGGGGGGCTATAGATACGCAGTATTTT.

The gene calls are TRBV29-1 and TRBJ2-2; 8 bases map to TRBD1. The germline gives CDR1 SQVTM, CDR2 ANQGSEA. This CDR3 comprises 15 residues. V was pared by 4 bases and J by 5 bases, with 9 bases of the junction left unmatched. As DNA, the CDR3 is TGCAGCGTTGTTTGGCAGGGGGCGCGGACCGGGGAGCTGTTTTTT. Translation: CSVVWQGARTGELFF.

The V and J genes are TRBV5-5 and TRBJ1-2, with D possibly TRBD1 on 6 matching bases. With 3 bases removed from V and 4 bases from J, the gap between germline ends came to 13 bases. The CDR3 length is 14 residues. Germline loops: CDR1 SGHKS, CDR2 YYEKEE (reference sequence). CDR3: CASSSTGGSYGYTF. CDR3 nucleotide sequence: TGTGCCAGCAGCTCAACGGGGGGCTCCTATGGCTACACCTTC.

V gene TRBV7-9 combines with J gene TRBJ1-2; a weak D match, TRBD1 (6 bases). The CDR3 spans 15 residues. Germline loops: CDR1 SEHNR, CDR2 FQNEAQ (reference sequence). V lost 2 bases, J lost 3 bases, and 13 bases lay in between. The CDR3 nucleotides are TGTGCCAGCAGCTTATCCCCCGCAGGGGACTATGGCTACACCTTC. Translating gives CASSLSPAGDYGYTF. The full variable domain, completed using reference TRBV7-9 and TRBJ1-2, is DTGVSQNPRHKITKRGQNVTFRCDPISEHNRLYWYRQTLGQGPEFLTYFQNEAQLEKSRLLSDRFSAERPKGSFSTLEIQRTEQGDSAMYLCASSLSPAGDYGYTFGSGTRLTVV.

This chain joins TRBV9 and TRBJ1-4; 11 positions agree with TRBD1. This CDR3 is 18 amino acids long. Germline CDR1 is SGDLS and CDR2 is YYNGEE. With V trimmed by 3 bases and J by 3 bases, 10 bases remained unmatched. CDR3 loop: CASSGGTGGSRPNEKLFF. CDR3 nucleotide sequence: TGTGCCAGCAGCGGGGGGACAGGGGGTTCAAGGCCTAATGAAAAACTGTTTTTT.

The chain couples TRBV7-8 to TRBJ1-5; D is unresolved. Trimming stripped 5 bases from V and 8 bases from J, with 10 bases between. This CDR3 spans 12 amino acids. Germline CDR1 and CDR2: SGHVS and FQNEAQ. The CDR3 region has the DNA TGTGCCAGCAGCCCAAACCCTAAGCCCCAGCATTTT. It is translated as CASSPNPKPQHF.

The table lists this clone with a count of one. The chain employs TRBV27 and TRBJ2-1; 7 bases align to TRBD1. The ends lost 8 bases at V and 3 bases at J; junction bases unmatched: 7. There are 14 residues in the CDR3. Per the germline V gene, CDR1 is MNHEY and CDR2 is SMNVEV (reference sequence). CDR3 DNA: TGTGCCAGCGGACACAGGGGTGTCTACAATGAGCAGTTCTTC. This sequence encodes CASGHRGVYNEQFF.

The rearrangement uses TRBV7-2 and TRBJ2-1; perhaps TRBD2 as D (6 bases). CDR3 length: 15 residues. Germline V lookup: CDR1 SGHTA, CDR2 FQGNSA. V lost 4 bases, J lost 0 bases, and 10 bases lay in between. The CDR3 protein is CASSSAGSSYNEQFF. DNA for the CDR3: TGTGCCAGCAGCTCCGCCGGGAGCTCCTACAATGAGCAGTTCTTC.

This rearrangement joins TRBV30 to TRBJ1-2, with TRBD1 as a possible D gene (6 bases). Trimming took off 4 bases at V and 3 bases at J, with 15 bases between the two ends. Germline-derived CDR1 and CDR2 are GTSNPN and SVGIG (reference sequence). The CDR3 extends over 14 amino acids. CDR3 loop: CAWTLKQGYYGYTF. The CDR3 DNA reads TGTGCCTGGACCCTCAAACAGGGTTACTATGGCTACACCTTC.

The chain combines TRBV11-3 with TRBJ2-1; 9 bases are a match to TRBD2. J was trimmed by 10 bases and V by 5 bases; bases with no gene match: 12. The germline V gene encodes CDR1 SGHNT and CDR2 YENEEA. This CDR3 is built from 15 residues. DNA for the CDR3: TGTGCCAGCAGCCCGTCGCGGGGGGGCCTGGGGGAGCAGTTCTTC. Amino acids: CASSPSRGGLGEQFF.

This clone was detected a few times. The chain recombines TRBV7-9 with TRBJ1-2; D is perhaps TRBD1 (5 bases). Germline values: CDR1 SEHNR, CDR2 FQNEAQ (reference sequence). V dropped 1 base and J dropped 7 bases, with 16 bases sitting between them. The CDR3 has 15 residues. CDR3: CASSLEMLYTGGYTF. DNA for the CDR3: TGTGCCAGCAGCTTAGAGATGCTCTACACAGGTGGCTACACCTTC.

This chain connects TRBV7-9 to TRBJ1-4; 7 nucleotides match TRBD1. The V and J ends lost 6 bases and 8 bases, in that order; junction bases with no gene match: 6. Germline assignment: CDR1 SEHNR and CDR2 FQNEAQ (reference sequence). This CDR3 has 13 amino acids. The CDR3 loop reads CASSRQGGEKLFF. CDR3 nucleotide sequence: TGTGCCAGCAGTAGACAGGGTGGAGAAAAACTGTTTTTT.

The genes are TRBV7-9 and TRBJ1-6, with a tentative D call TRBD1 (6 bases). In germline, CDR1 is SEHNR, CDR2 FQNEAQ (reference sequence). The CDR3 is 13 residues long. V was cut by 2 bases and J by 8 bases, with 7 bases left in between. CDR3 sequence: CASSLNRDSPLHF. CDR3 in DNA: TGTGCCAGCAGCTTAAACAGGGATTCACCCCTCCACTTT.

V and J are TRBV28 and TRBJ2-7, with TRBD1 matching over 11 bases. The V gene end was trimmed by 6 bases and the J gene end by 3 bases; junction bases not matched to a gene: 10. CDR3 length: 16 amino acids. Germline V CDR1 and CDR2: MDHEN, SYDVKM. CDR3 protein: CASRVLSGTGGYEQYF. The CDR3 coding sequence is TGTGCCAGCAGAGTTCTTTCCGGGACAGGGGGCTACGAGCAGTACTTC.

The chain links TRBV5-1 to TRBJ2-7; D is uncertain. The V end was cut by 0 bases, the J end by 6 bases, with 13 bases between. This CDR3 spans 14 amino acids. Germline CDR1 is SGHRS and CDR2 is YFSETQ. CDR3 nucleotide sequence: TGCGCCAGCAGCTTGGGGCCAGTATATTCCGAGCAGTACTTC. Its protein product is CASSLGPVYSEQYF.

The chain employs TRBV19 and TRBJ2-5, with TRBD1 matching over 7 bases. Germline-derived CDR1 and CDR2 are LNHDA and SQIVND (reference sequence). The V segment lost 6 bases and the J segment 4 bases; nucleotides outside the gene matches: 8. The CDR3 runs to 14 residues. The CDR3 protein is CASSLTGDGETQYF. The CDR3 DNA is TGTGCCAGTAGCCTAACAGGGGACGGAGAGACCCAGTACTTC.

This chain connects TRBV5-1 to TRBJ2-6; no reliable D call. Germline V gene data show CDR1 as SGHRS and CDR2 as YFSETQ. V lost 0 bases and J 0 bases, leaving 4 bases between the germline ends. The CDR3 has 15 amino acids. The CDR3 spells CASSLARSGANVLTF. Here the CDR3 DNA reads TGCGCCAGCAGCTTGGCCCGCTCTGGGGCCAACGTCCTGACTTTC.

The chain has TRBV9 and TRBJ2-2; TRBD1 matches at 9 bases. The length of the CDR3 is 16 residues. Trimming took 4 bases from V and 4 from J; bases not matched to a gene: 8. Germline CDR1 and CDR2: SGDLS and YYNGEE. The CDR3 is CASSPHRGPGTGELFF. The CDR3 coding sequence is TGTGCCAGCAGCCCTCACAGGGGGCCGGGCACCGGGGAGCTGTTTTTT. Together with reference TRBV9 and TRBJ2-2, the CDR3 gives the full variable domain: DSGVTQTPKHLITATGQRVTLRCSPRSGDLSVYWYQQSLDQGLQFLIQYYNGEERAKGNILERFSAQQFPDLHSELNLSSLELGDSALYFCASSPHRGPGTGELFFGEGSRLTVL.